This record covers a single T cell receptor (beta chain). Germline values: CDR1 MGHRA, CDR2 YSYEKL. With V trimmed by 4 bases and J by 5 bases, 29 bases remained unmatched. This CDR3 has 22 residues. Libraries were prepared by immunoSEQ multiplex PCR; TCRdb keeps only in-frame clonotypes and omits some of them. Among 1,600 or so clones listed, 81% were seen once. The data stem from a study of ipilimumab plus nivolumab after autologous stem cell transplantation. Study at large: A median of about eight nivolumab and roughly 5 ipilimumab doses were given.

The TCR originated in a female donor with multiple myeloma. This specimen was PBMCs, taken in a trial of ipilimumab plus nivolumab as post-transplant consolidation. The V and J genes are TRBV4-1 and TRBJ1-2, with 9 positions matching TRBD1. The DNA of the CDR3 is TGCGCCAGCAGCCTCGGGGGAGGTGGACGAATTGGGGTGACAGGGGGGGGGTATGGCTACACCTTC. This sequence encodes CASSLGGGGRIGVTGGGYGYTF.